The next 30 T cell receptor beta chains were all read from a single sample in a study of shared clonotypes between healthy human individuals. As defined, naive CD8 cells were CD45RO-negative and positively selected for CCR7, with terminally differentiated effector memory CD45RA+ cells excluded. Measured with immunoSEQ multiplex PCR; TCRdb has only the in-frame clones, and not every one. The profile shows about 2.2 million clones, approximately 92% of them singletons. Sequencing was carried out using naive CD8+ T cells from PBMCs. These receptors came from a man between 18 and 29 years old in good health. Some clones in this sample may be carry-over from other donors' samples.

The chain combines TRBV27 with TRBJ1-2; 7 bases agree with TRBD1. V lost 5 bases and J lost 5; bases outside the gene matches: 11. The germline V gene has CDR1 MNHEY and CDR2 SMNVEV (reference sequence). The CDR3 runs to 15 residues. CDR3: CASSPRTGGPYGYTF. CDR3 DNA sequence: TGTGCCAGCAGTCCCCGGACAGGAGGGCCATATGGCTACACCTTC.

The rearrangement joins TRBV7-9 to TRBJ2-2, with D hard to call. V dropped 0 bases and J dropped 3 bases, with 8 bases sitting between them. The CDR3 is 15 amino acids. Germline CDR1 SEHNR, CDR2 FQNEAQ (reference sequence). CDR3 nucleotide sequence: TGTGCCAGCAGCTTAGCGTCTTCGTACACCGGGGAGCTGTTTTTT. This encodes CASSLASSYTGELFF.

This clone was seen a few times. The chain is built from TRBV4-1 and TRBJ1-2, with D hard to call. With 0 bases removed from V and 7 bases from J, the gap between germline ends came to 15 bases. Germline assignment: CDR1 MGHRA and CDR2 YSYEKL. This CDR3 has 15 residues. The CDR3 protein is CASSQEDLTKGGYTF. The CDR3 DNA reads as TGCGCCAGCAGCCAAGAGGACCTTACAAAAGGTGGCTACACCTTC.

The chain joins TRBV19 to TRBJ2-7, with D tentatively TRBD1 (5 bases). Germline V lookup: CDR1 LNHDA, CDR2 SQIVND (reference sequence). The CDR3 is made up of 14 amino acids. V lost 4 bases to trimming and J lost 0 bases, with 10 bases between them. DNA for the CDR3: TGTGCCAGTAGTAAGCAGGGCTTCTCCTACGAGCAGTACTTC. It codes for CASSKQGFSYEQYF.

V usage is TRBV4-2 and J usage is TRBJ2-7; the D call may be TRBD1 or TRBD2 (7 bases each). The V end lost 4 bases, the J end lost 1 base, and 11 bases lay between the germline ends. The CDR3 extends over 14 amino acids. Germline V lookup: CDR1 LGHNA, CDR2 YNFKEQ. The CDR3 DNA reads TGTGCCAGCAGCCCAGGGGGGGAGTCCTACGAGCAGTACTTC. Protein product: CASSPGGESYEQYF.

The CDR3 bases are TGTGCCAGCAGTTTTGGCCCCGGGACAGGAAACACCGGGGAGCTGTTTTTT. It yields the protein CASSFGPGTGNTGELFF. The V gene is TRBV27, the J gene TRBJ2-2; 8 nucleotides align to TRBD1. CDR1 is MNHEY, CDR2 SMNVEV, per germline (reference sequence). With 3 bases clipped from V and 2 bases from J, the junction kept 8 bases outside the gene matches. CDR3 length equals 17 residues.

The J gene is TRBJ2-7, the V gene TRBV7-6; possibly TRBD1 or TRBD2 for D (5 bases each). The CDR3 consists of 13 residues. V was cut by 6 bases and J by 2 bases, with 11 bases left in between. Germline V gene lookup returns CDR1 SGHVS and CDR2 FNYEAQ. The CDR3 here is CASRPRDAYEQYF. CDR3 bases: TGTGCCAGCAGACCCCGGGACGCCTACGAGCAGTACTTC.

This clone was counted a single time. The rearrangement joins TRBV6-6 to TRBJ2-3; D is uncertain. Trimming took off 6 bases at V and 0 bases at J, with 13 bases between the two ends. CDR3 length: 15 residues. CDR1 is MNHNY and CDR2 is SVGAGI in the germline V gene (reference sequence). The CDR3 DNA is TGTGCCAGCAGCCCCTCCGCAGCTAGCACAGATACGCAGTATTTT. The encoded protein is CASSPSAASTDTQYF.

The CDR3 here is CASSSPAVQGLAGRYEQYF. For the CDR3, the DNA is TGTGCCAGCAGCTCGCCGGCGGTGCAGGGACTAGCGGGACGGTACGAGCAGTACTTC. The chain combines TRBV11-2 with TRBJ2-7, with TRBD2 matching 13 bases. Germline V CDR1 and CDR2: SGHAT, FQNNGV. This CDR3 is 19 amino acids long. V gave up 4 bases and J gave up 4 bases; unmatched junction bases: 16.

The genes are TRBV11-2 and TRBJ2-2; 7 nucleotides line up with TRBD1. CDR1 and CDR2 (germline): SGHAT, FQNNGV. J was trimmed by 3 bases and V by 5 bases; bases with no gene match: 6. This CDR3 region has 15 residues. The CDR3 here is CASSPRQGDTGELFF. The CDR3 DNA is TGTGCCAGCAGCCCCCGGCAGGGGGACACCGGGGAGCTGTTTTTT.

V gene TRBV27 combines with J gene TRBJ2-1; D possibly corresponds to TRBD2 (5 bases). Germline assignment: CDR1 MNHEY and CDR2 SMNVEV (reference sequence). This CDR3 is built from 14 residues. Between the trimmed V and J ends, which lost 6 bases and 0 bases, there was a span of 9 bases. The CDR3 region is CASSRDNSYNEQFF. The CDR3 nucleotides are TGTGCCAGCAGCCGGGATAACTCCTACAATGAGCAGTTCTTC.

In the case of this clone: The same CDR3 also results from other DNA sequences found in this sample. CDR3 nucleotide sequence: TGTGCCACCAGCAGAGATCGGGGGCCTAATCAGCCCCAGCATTTT. It translates to CATSRDRGPNQPQHF. This sequence joins TRBV15 and TRBJ1-5; TRBD1 is a possible D gene (6 bases). The germline V and J ends were trimmed by 0 bases and 4 bases, with 10 bases remaining between them. Looked up from germline, CDR1 is LNHNV and CDR2 is YYDKDF (reference sequence). The CDR3 is 15 amino acids.

About this clone: Germline is not matched at one junction end, which may reflect a read error. The chain couples TRBV14 to TRBJ2-7; the D is unclear. The CDR3 loop spans 15 amino acids. Germline CDR1 is SGHDN and CDR2 is FVKESK. CDR3 protein: CDSSQVGEVPNEQYF. In DNA form, the CDR3 reads TGTGACAGCAGCCAAGTTGGGGAAGTCCCCAACGAGCAGTACTTC.

The CDR3 protein is CASSGGQGQPQHF. The CDR3 nucleotides are TGTGCCAGCAGCGGCGGACAGGGACAGCCCCAGCATTTT. The chain carries TRBV9 and TRBJ1-5; TRBD1 matches at 8 bases. The CDR3 contains 13 residues. Germline lookup yields CDR1 SGDLS and CDR2 YYNGEE. Trimming took 3 bases from V and 7 from J; bases not matched to a gene: 3.

This clone was seen just once. The chain combines TRBV12-5 with TRBJ2-7, with 10 bases lining up with TRBD2. The length of the CDR3 is 14 residues. J gave up 1 base and V 9 bases, and 6 bases lay outside the gene matches. Germline V gene data show CDR1 as LGHNT and CDR2 as FRNRAP. CDR3 sequence (DNA): TGTGCTAGGGCCTCTAGCGGGAGTTCCTACGAGCAGTACTTC. Its protein is CARASSGSSYEQYF.

The rearrangement uses TRBV6-1 and TRBJ2-2; D gene ambiguous. Germline CDR1 and CDR2: MNHNS and SASEGT. V shed 2 bases and J shed 1 base, with 11 bases lying between them. The CDR3 is made up of 16 amino acids. CDR3 region: CASSERSQENTGELFF. DNA for the CDR3: TGTGCCAGCAGTGAAAGGTCTCAGGAGAACACCGGGGAGCTGTTTTTT.

The chain recombines TRBV15 with TRBJ1-2; no clear D gene. Trimming took 0 bases from V and 6 from J, leaving 14 bases between them. CDR1 is LNHNV, CDR2 YYDKDF, per germline (reference sequence). CDR3 size: 15 residues. The DNA of the CDR3 is TGTGCCACCAGCAGAGACTCCAAAGCGAATGATGGCTACACCTTC. It yields the protein CATSRDSKANDGYTF. The full variable domain, its missing parts supplied by reference TRBV15 and TRBJ1-2, is DAMVIQNPRYQVTQFGKPVTLSCSQTLNHNVMYWYQQKSSQAPKLLFHYYDKDFNNEADTPDNFQSRRPNTSFCFLDIRSPGLGDTAMYLCATSRDSKANDGYTFGSGTRLTVV.

Notes on this clone: Other DNA sequences in this specimen translate into the identical CDR3. The chain is built from TRBV27 and TRBJ2-1; D gene uncertain. Trimming stripped 3 bases from V and 9 bases from J, with 6 bases between. Germline V gene lookup returns CDR1 MNHEY and CDR2 SMNVEV (reference sequence). CDR3 length: 11 residues. DNA of the CDR3: TGTGCCAGCAGTTTTGGTGGTGAGCAGTTCTTC. Its translation is CASSFGGEQFF.

This clone was observed once. The rearrangement joins TRBV6-5 to TRBJ2-1; TRBD2 matches at 7 bases. This CDR3 region has 16 residues. V lost 4 bases to trimming and J lost 6 bases; unmatched junction nucleotides: 12. Per germline, CDR1 MNHEY and CDR2 SVGAGI. The CDR3 nucleotides read TGTGCCAGCAGTTCCAACTCGTGGGAGGGACGCAATGAGCAGTTCTTC. This gives the protein CASSSNSWEGRNEQFF.

The J gene is TRBJ1-3, the V gene TRBV29-1; D not certain. Germline values: CDR1 SQVTM, CDR2 ANQGSEA. The CDR3 has 16 residues. V lost 2 bases to trimming and J lost 0 bases, with 14 bases between them. The CDR3 protein is CSVEFTSTVSGNTIYF. The CDR3 DNA reads as TGCAGCGTTGAATTCACTAGCACAGTCTCTGGAAACACCATATATTTT.

The chain joins TRBV7-9 to TRBJ2-1; perhaps TRBD2 as D (6 bases). This CDR3 has 16 residues. Germline V gene data show CDR1 as SEHNR and CDR2 as FQNEAQ (reference sequence). Trimming left V 1 base short and J 1 base short, with 11 bases between. The CDR3 region has the DNA TGTGCCAGCAGCTTAGGAACTGGGGGGTCCTACAATGAGCAGTTCTTC. It translates to CASSLGTGGSYNEQFF.

The CDR3 is CASSQGQEETQYF. The CDR3 DNA is TGTGCCAGCAGCCAAGGACAGGAAGAGACCCAGTACTTC. The rearrangement joins TRBV28 to TRBJ2-5, with TRBD1 matching over 7 bases. The CDR3 runs 13 residues. V gave up 6 bases and J gave up 3 bases; unmatched junction bases: 4. Germline CDR1 reads MDHEN; CDR2 reads SYDVKM.

CDR3 amino acids: CASSPEWGTEAFF. The CDR3 DNA sequence: TGTGCCAGCAGTCCAGAGTGGGGCACTGAAGCTTTCTTT. The chain carries TRBV7-6 and TRBJ1-1; the D is unclear. Trimming left V 6 bases short and J 4 bases short, with 12 bases between. Per germline, CDR1 SGHVS and CDR2 FNYEAQ. The CDR3 is 13 residues long.

V gene TRBV19 combines with J gene TRBJ2-7; D could derive from TRBD1 or TRBD2 (6 bases each). This CDR3 comprises 13 residues. CDR1 and CDR2 (germline): LNHDA, SQIVND (reference sequence). V was shortened by 6 bases and J by 3 bases, with 12 bases between the two germline ends. The CDR3 here is CASRLGGGYEQYF. The DNA of the CDR3 is TGTGCCAGTAGATTAGGAGGGGGCTACGAGCAGTACTTC.

This clone was detected once. The rearrangement uses TRBV7-9 and TRBJ2-7; D possibly matches TRBD1 or TRBD2 (5 bases each). The CDR3 is 14 residues long. The V end lost 6 bases, the J end lost 0 bases, and 12 bases lay between the germline ends. The germline gives CDR1 SEHNR, CDR2 FQNEAQ (reference sequence). CDR3 in DNA: TGTGCCAGCAGTGGGGGTTACAACTCCTACGAGCAGTACTTC. Amino acids: CASSGGYNSYEQYF.

The gene calls are TRBV2 and TRBJ2-3; 8 bases are a match to TRBD2. The CDR3 runs 17 residues. Germline lookup yields CDR1 SNHLY and CDR2 FYNNEI. V lost 7 bases and J lost 1; bases outside the gene matches: 13. CDR3 bases: TGTGCCAGCACAGCGGGAGAGGGGAGGGGGGGCACAGATACGCAGTATTTT. Translation: CASTAGEGRGGTDTQYF.

The sample holds one count of this clone. The V and J genes are TRBV7-9 and TRBJ2-3; 9 bases line up with TRBD2. Trimming took 5 bases from V and 2 from J; bases not matched to a gene: 11. This CDR3 spans 17 amino acids. CDR1 is SEHNR and CDR2 is FQNEAQ in the germline V gene (reference sequence). This CDR3 reads CASSNQQTSGPTDTQYF. CDR3 DNA: TGTGCCAGCAGCAACCAGCAGACTAGCGGACCCACAGATACGCAGTATTTT. Complete variable domain (other parts from reference TRBV7-9 and TRBJ2-3): DTGVSQNPRHKITKRGQNVTFRCDPISEHNRLYWYRQTLGQGPEFLTYFQNEAQLEKSRLLSDRFSAERPKGSFSTLEIQRTEQGDSAMYLCASSNQQTSGPTDTQYFGPGTRLTVL.

V usage is TRBV15 and J usage is TRBJ2-1; 11 positions agree with TRBD2. In germline, CDR1 is LNHNV, CDR2 YYDKDF (reference sequence). V shed 9 bases and J 7 bases; nucleotides not matched to a gene: 17. The CDR3 runs to 17 residues. The CDR3 DNA follows: TGTGCCACGACCCTCCCCCCCCTAGCGGGAGGTCCGAATGAGCAGTTCTTC. It yields the protein CATTLPPLAGGPNEQFF.

In nucleotides, the CDR3 is TGTGCCAGTAAACAAGGGGGTGCTCAGCCCCAGCATTTT. Translating it yields CASKQGGAQPQHF. The genes are TRBV19 and TRBJ1-5; maybe TRBD1 (6 bases). CDR3 length: 13 amino acids. Trimming cost V 7 bases and J 6 bases, with 13 bases left between them. The germline V gene encodes CDR1 LNHDA and CDR2 SQIVND (reference sequence).

The V gene is TRBV29-1, the J gene TRBJ2-7; TRBD1 agrees at 8 bases. Germline V gene data show CDR1 as SQVTM and CDR2 as ANQGSEA. The trim removed 6 bases at V and 2 bases at J, leaving 12 bases unmatched. This CDR3 is built from 15 residues. The CDR3 nucleotides are TGCAGCGTCATCACTGACAGGGGTCTCACCTACGAGCAGTACTTC. The encoded protein is CSVITDRGLTYEQYF.